The 21 T cell receptor beta chains reported below all come from one sample, sequenced in a study of OX40 agonist ivuxolimab in advanced cancers. Assay: immunoSEQ multiplex PCR; the TCRdb copy retains only in-frame clones and omits some. The sample lists about 86,000 clones, about 90% occurring once. Source: CD4+ or CD8+ T cells sorted from blood, taken in a trial of the OX40 agonist ivuxolimab. The receptors shown here come from an adult with an advanced solid tumor such as melanoma, head and neck, liver or kidney cancer.

This chain links TRBV6-5 with TRBJ2-7, with TRBD2 as a possible D gene (6 bases). Germline loops: CDR1 MNHEY, CDR2 SVGAGI. The CDR3 length is 14 residues. V shed 6 bases and J shed 6 bases, with 18 bases lying between them. CDR3 in amino acids: CASRKTMEGREQYF. CDR3 coding DNA: TGTGCCAGCAGAAAAACCATGGAGGGCCGCGAGCAGTACTTC.

The chain has TRBV30 and TRBJ1-5; D ambiguous. Per germline, CDR1 GTSNPN and CDR2 SVGIG (reference sequence). The CDR3 covers 13 residues. V was pared by 2 bases and J by 5 bases, with 10 bases between. CDR3 coding DNA: TGTGCCTGGAGTCGCGGGGAGGATCAGCCCCAGCATTTT. Amino acids: CAWSRGEDQPQHF. The entire variable domain, with the rest obtained from reference TRBV30 and TRBJ1-5, is as follows: SQTIHQWPATLVQPVGSPLSLECTVEGTSNPNLYWYRQAAGRGLQLLFYSVGIGQISSEVPQNLSASRPQDRQFILSSKKLLLSDSGFYLCAWSRGEDQPQHFGDGTRLSIL.

This clone was counted only a few times. The gene calls are TRBV30 and TRBJ1-2; a weak D match, TRBD1 (6 bases). Germline lookup yields CDR1 GTSNPN and CDR2 SVGIG (reference sequence). The V gene lost 2 bases and the J gene lost 8 bases, with 18 bases spanning the gap. This CDR3 region has 14 residues. This chain's CDR3 is CAWSMTGGAEGYTF. The CDR3 DNA is TGTGCCTGGAGTATGACAGGCGGCGCAGAAGGCTACACCTTC. Using reference TRBV30 and TRBJ1-2 for the parts outside the CDR3, the full variable domain is SQTIHQWPATLVQPVGSPLSLECTVEGTSNPNLYWYRQAAGRGLQLLFYSVGIGQISSEVPQNLSASRPQDRQFILSSKKLLLSDSGFYLCAWSMTGGAEGYTFGSGTRLTVV.

This clone was seen a few times. A read error may produce the germline difference seen at one junction end. The rearrangement joins TRBV7-9 to TRBJ1-2; D uncertain. CDR1 and CDR2 from the germline V gene are SEHNR and FQNEAQ (reference sequence). There are 12 residues in the CDR3. The CDR3 nucleotides are TGTGCCAGCAATACCAAATCCGGGGAGGCATCCTTC. The encoded protein is CASNTKSGEASF.

The rearrangement uses TRBV7-9 and TRBJ1-2, with unresolved D. The CDR3 sequence is 16 residues long. CDR1 is SEHNR and CDR2 is FQNEAQ in the germline V gene (reference sequence). V lost 3 bases, J lost 0 bases, and 14 bases lay in between. In DNA form, the CDR3 reads TGTGCCAGCAGCTTCCCCCCCGACGGGTCTAACTATGGCTACACCTTC. It translates to CASSFPPDGSNYGYTF.

This clone was detected only once. CDR3 DNA: TGTGCCTGGAGTGGGGACTACGGGAACTACGAGCAGTACTTC. This codes for CAWSGDYGNYEQYF. V usage is TRBV30 and J usage is TRBJ2-7, with TRBD2 matching 7 bases. The CDR3 extends over 14 amino acids. V gave up 1 base and J gave up 3 bases; unmatched junction bases: 6. CDR1 GTSNPN and CDR2 SVGIG come from the germline V gene (reference sequence). Drawing the rest from reference TRBV30 and TRBJ2-7, the complete variable domain is SQTIHQWPATLVQPVGSPLSLECTVEGTSNPNLYWYRQAAGRGLQLLFYSVGIGQISSEVPQNLSASRPQDRQFILSSKKLLLSDSGFYLCAWSGDYGNYEQYFGPGTRLTVT.

The chain carries TRBV7-9 and TRBJ2-1; TRBD2 agrees at 7 bases. This CDR3 is 13 amino acids long. The germline V gene encodes CDR1 SEHNR and CDR2 FQNEAQ (reference sequence). The V gene end was trimmed by 6 bases and the J gene end by 2 bases; junction bases not matched to a gene: 1. The CDR3: CASRAGTYNEQFF. CDR3 DNA: TGTGCCAGCAGAGCGGGAACCTACAATGAGCAGTTCTTC.

The chain links TRBV12-5 to TRBJ1-2, with 8 nucleotides matching TRBD1. The V gene end was trimmed by 6 bases and the J gene end by 2 bases; junction bases not matched to a gene: 8. CDR3 length: 15 amino acids. Germline V gene lookup returns CDR1 LGHNT and CDR2 FRNRAP. This chain's CDR3 is CASGSWGQENYGYTF. The CDR3 bases are TGTGCTAGTGGCTCATGGGGACAGGAGAACTATGGCTACACCTTC.

The chain employs TRBV11-2 and TRBJ1-4; the D gene is possibly TRBD1 (6 bases). Trimming took off 5 bases at V and 4 bases at J, with 17 bases between the two ends. CDR1 is SGHAT, CDR2 FQNNGV, per germline. CDR3 length: 16 residues. CDR3 in amino acids: CASSPGQNYHNEKLFF. Written as DNA, the CDR3 is TGTGCCAGCAGCCCAGGACAGAATTACCATAATGAAAAACTGTTTTTT.

The chain carries TRBV7-8 and TRBJ2-7; D possibly uses TRBD1 or TRBD2 (6 bases each). Germline CDR1 reads SGHVS; CDR2 reads FQNEAQ. Trimming cost V 6 bases and J 6 bases, with 12 bases left between them. This CDR3 comprises 12 residues. CDR3 DNA: TGTGCCAGCAGGGTACAGGGAGGCGAGCAGTACTTC. It specifies CASRVQGGEQYF. The full variable domain, with the rest looked up from reference TRBV7-8 and TRBJ2-7, is GAGVSQSPRYKVAKRGQDVALRCDPISGHVSLFWYQQALGQGPEFLTYFQNEAQLDKSGLPSDRFFAERPEGSVSTLKIQRTQQEDSAVYLCASRVQGGEQYFGPGTRLTVT.

To note about this clone: One junction end disagrees with the germline gene, perhaps due to a read error. This sequence joins TRBV29-1 and TRBJ2-7; D remains unclear. This CDR3 comprises 13 residues. The germline V gene encodes CDR1 SQVTM and CDR2 ANQGSEA. CDR3 nucleotide sequence: TGCAGCGTGGAAGGAGATTCCTCCTACGAGCAGTACTTC. Protein product: CSVEGDSSYEQYF.

This chain uses TRBV7-9 with TRBJ2-5, with 13 bases that match TRBD2. TRBJ2-7 explains the end of the DNA better; the J call may be wrong. CDR3 length: 14 amino acids. Germline V gene data show CDR1 as SEHNR and CDR2 as FQNEAQ (reference sequence). DNA of the CDR3: TGTGCCAGCAGCCGCGGGACTAGCGGGGTCGAGCAGTACTTC. It encodes CASSRGTSGVEQYF.

The chain employs TRBV28 and TRBJ2-7, with 7 bases identical to TRBD1. Germline-derived CDR1 and CDR2 are MDHEN and SYDVKM. The ends lost 5 bases at V and 0 bases at J; junction bases unmatched: 10. CDR3 length equals 16 residues. In DNA form, the CDR3 reads TGTGCCAGCAGTAGCCTCCGGGACAGAACCTCCTACGAGCAGTACTTC. Amino acids: CASSSLRDRTSYEQYF.

The V call is TRBV5-1, the J call TRBJ2-1; D remains unclear. V lost 0 bases, J lost 7 bases, and 8 bases lay in between. The CDR3 loop spans 13 amino acids. CDR1 and CDR2 (germline): SGHRS, YFSETQ. The CDR3 loop is CASSLAGVNEQFF. DNA of the CDR3: TGCGCCAGCAGCTTGGCGGGCGTTAATGAGCAGTTCTTC.

DNA of the CDR3: TGTGCCAGCAGTTACGACACCTATTCTAACTATGGCTACACCTTC. Residues: CASSYDTYSNYGYTF. This rearrangement joins TRBV6-6 to TRBJ1-2; unclear D gene. The germline V gene has CDR1 MNHNY and CDR2 SVGAGI (reference sequence). The CDR3 is 15 amino acids. V lost 2 bases to trimming and J lost 0 bases, with 10 bases between them.

This chain links TRBV29-1 with TRBJ2-1, with D maybe TRBD2 (7 bases). Between the trimmed V and J ends, which lost 7 bases and 9 bases, there was a span of 16 bases. Germline assignment: CDR1 SQVTM and CDR2 ANQGSEA. The CDR3 consists of 12 residues. The CDR3 DNA sequence: TGCAGCGCTGGCTCGGGGGGCAGTGAGCAGTTCTTC. Protein product: CSAGSGGSEQFF.

As concerns this clone: At one end the junction does not follow the germline gene, possibly because of a read error. The V and J genes are TRBV5-6 and TRBJ2-7, with 8 positions matching TRBD2. Germline values: CDR1 SGHDT, CDR2 YYEEEE. The CDR3 runs 14 residues. CDR3 sequence reads: CASSSGTSGYGQYF. The CDR3 DNA is TGTGCCAGCAGTTCCGGGACTAGTGGGTACGGGCAGTACTTC.

V gene TRBV7-9 combines with J gene TRBJ1-2; 11 bases match TRBD1. Germline-derived CDR1 and CDR2 are SEHNR and FQNEAQ (reference sequence). The CDR3 loop spans 16 amino acids. The V and J ends lost 5 bases and 6 bases, in that order; junction bases with no gene match: 11. The CDR3 DNA reads TGTGCCAGCAGCCTGACGGGACAGGGGGAAATTAATGGCTACACCTTC. It is translated as CASSLTGQGEINGYTF.

This chain connects TRBV6-5 to TRBJ2-7; 11 bases line up with TRBD1. The CDR3 totals 15 residues. Germline values: CDR1 MNHEY, CDR2 SVGAGI. Trimming at V came to 2 bases and at J to 4 bases, leaving 4 bases not matched to a gene. Here the CDR3 reads CASSYRTGGRYEQYF. CDR3 nucleotide sequence: TGTGCCAGCAGTTACCGGACAGGGGGCCGATACGAGCAGTACTTC.

The rearrangement uses TRBV28 and TRBJ1-5, with a weak D call TRBD1 (6 bases). The germline V gene has CDR1 MDHEN and CDR2 SYDVKM. Trimming stripped 8 bases from V and 5 bases from J, with 10 bases between. The CDR3 is 12 amino acids. In DNA form, the CDR3 reads TGTGCCAGCCGCAGGGGAGATCAGCCCCAGCATTTT. Residues: CASRRGDQPQHF.

The V and J genes are TRBV27 and TRBJ2-1; tentative D call: TRBD1 (6 bases). Trimming left V 1 base short and J 6 bases short, with 13 bases between. Germline V gene lookup returns CDR1 MNHEY and CDR2 SMNVEV (reference sequence). The CDR3 is 15 amino acids. In DNA, the CDR3 is TGTGCCAGCAGTTTATGGGCAGGGGCTCGCAATGAGCAGTTCTTC. It codes for CASSLWAGARNEQFF.